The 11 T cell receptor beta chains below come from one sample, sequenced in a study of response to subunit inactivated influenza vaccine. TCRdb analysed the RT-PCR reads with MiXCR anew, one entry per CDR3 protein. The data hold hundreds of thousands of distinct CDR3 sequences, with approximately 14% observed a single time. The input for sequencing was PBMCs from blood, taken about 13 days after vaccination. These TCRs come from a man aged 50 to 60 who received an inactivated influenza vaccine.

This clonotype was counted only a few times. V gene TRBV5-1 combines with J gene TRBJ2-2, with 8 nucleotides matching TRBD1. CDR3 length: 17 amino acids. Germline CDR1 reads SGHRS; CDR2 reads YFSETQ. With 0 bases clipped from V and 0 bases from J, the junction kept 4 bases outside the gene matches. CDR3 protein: CASSLGQGATNTGELFF. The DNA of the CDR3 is TGCGCCAGCAGCTTGGGGCAGGGGGCAACGAACACCGGGGAGCTGTTTTTT.

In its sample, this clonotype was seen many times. The CDR3 nucleotides are TGTGCCACCAGCAGAGATCCCGCAGGGGATATGACCCAGTACTTC. Translating gives CATSRDPAGDMTQYF. The chain joins TRBV15 to TRBJ2-5; a weak D match, TRBD1 (6 bases). Looked up from germline, CDR1 is LNHNV and CDR2 is YYDKDF (reference sequence). This CDR3 has 15 residues. V was cut by 0 bases and J by 7 bases, with 15 bases left in between.

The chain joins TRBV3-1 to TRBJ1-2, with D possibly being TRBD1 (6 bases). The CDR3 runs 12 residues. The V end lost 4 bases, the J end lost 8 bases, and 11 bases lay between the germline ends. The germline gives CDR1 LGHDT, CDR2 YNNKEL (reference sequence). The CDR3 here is CASSPSGDGYTF. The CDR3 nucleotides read TGTGCCAGCAGCCCTTCAGGGGACGGCTACACCTTC.

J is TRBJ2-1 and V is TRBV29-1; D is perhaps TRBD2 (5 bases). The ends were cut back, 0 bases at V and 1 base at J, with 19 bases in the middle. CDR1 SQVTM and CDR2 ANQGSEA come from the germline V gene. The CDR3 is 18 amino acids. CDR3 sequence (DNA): TGCAGCGTTGAAGATGCGGGTTCGGGGATCTTATCCTACAATGAGCAGTTCTTC. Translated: CSVEDAGSGILSYNEQFF.

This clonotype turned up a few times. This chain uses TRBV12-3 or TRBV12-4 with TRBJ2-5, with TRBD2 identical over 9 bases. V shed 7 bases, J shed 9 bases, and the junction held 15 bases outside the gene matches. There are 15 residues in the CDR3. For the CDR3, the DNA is TGTGCCAGCAAATTGCAGCGGGGGGTCCCGGGGGCCCAGTACTTC. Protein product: CASKLQRGVPGAQYF.

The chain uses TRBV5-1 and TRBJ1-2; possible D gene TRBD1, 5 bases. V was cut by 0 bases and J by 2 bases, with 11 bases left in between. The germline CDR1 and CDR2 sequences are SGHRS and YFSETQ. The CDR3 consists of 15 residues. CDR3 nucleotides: TGCGCCAGCAGCTTGGACCAGGGACGCAACTATGGCTACACCTTC. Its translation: CASSLDQGRNYGYTF.

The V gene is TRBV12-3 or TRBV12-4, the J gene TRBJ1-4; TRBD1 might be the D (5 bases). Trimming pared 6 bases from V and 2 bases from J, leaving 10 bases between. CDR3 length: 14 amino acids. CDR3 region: CASSRWGTNEKLFF. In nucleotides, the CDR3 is TGTGCCAGCAGCCGCTGGGGCACTAATGAAAAACTGTTTTTT.

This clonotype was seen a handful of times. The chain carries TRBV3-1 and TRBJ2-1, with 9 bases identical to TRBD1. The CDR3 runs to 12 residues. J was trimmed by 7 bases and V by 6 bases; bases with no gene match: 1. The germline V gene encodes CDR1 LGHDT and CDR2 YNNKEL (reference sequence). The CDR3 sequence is CASRTGGNEQFF. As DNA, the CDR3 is TGTGCCAGCAGGACAGGGGGGAATGAGCAGTTCTTC.

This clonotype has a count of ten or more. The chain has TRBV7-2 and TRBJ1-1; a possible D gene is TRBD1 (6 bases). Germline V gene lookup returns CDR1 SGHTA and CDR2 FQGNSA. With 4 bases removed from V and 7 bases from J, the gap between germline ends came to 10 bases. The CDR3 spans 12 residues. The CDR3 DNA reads TGTGCCAGCAGCTCGACAGGTATTGAAGCTTTCTTT. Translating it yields CASSSTGIEAFF.

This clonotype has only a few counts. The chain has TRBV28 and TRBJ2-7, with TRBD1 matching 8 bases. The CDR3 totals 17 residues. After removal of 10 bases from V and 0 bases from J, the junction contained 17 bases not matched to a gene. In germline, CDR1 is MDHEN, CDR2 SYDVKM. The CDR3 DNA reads TGTGCCACCCTCTCAACAATTACCGGGACAGGCTCCTACGAGCAGTACTTC. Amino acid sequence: CATLSTITGTGSYEQYF.

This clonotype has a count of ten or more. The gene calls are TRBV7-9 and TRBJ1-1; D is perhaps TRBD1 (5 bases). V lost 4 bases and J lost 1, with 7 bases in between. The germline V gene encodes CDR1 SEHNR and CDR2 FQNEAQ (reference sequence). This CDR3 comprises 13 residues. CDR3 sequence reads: CASSWTPNTEAFF. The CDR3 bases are TGTGCCAGCAGCTGGACACCGAACACTGAAGCTTTCTTT.